This T cell receptor beta chain originates from a study of control samples from healthy donors and cancer patients. A few counts support this clone. Data came from immunoSEQ multiplex PCR; TCRdb stores just in-frame clones and leaves some out. The sample has approximately 190,000 clones, about 90% seen once; the top ten hold 1.8%. The germline CDR1 and CDR2 sequences are SGDLS and YYNGEE. The CDR3 has 16 amino acids. V was pared by 3 bases and J by 7 bases, with 11 bases of the junction left unmatched. The sequenced sample consisted of blood. The clonotype was recovered from a young man in good health. This chain connects TRBV9 to TRBJ1-4, with TRBD1 matching over 8 bases. CDR3 nucleotide sequence: TGTGCCAGCAGCGCGGGGGAGCCAGGGGGCGGTGAAAAACTGTTTTTT. This gives the protein CASSAGEPGGGEKLFF.